Listed below are T cell receptor beta chains from one sample, sequenced in a study of blood T cell repertoires in COVID-19. Using immunoSEQ multiplex PCR, the repertoire was profiled, and TCRdb retains in-frame clones only, with some absent. The sample has tens of thousands of clones; 80% to 90% are singletons. Material for sequencing was peripheral blood. These receptors were taken from a man in his thirties or forties with acute or convalescent COVID-19. CDR3s include the opening cysteine and the closing phenylalanine or tryptophan. The D gene is left open where the match is weak. Some rows mark clone size as missing; the rest say once, few, many or name a class of expanded clone.

CASSLGYSNNGYTF | TGTGCCAGCAGTTTAGGCTACAGTAACAATGGCTACACCTTC | TRBV27 | . | . | TRBJ1-2
CAISEGGRGSNYGYTF | TGTGCCATCAGTGAGGGGGGCAGGGGATCGAACTATGGCTACACCTTC | TRBV10-3 | . | . | TRBJ1-2
CASSINWFRGYTF | TGTGCCAGTAGTATTAACTGGTTTCGGGGCTACACCTTC | TRBV19 | . | . | TRBJ1-2
CASSLRDRGRSAEAFF | TGCGCCAGCAGCCTCCGGGACAGGGGGCGTTCGGCTGAAGCTTTCTTT | TRBV5-1 | TRBD1 | few | TRBJ1-1
CASSEEGGGSQPQHF | TGTGCCAGCAGTGAGGAAGGGGGAGGGAGTCAGCCCCAGCATTTT | TRBV2 | . | . | TRBJ1-5
CASSIDRNYGYTF | TGCGCCAGCAGTATCGACAGGAATTATGGCTACACCTTC | TRBV10-1 | . | . | TRBJ1-2
CASSQGEGATLGTEAFF | TGCGCCAGCAGCCAAGGGGAAGGGGCTACGTTGGGCACTGAAGCTTTCTTT | TRBV4-3 | . | . | TRBJ1-1
CASSGTGRDQPQHF | TGTGCCAGCTCCGGGACAGGGAGGGATCAGCCCCAGCATTTT | TRBV18 | TRBD1 | once | TRBJ1-5
CASSQAKGDTEAFF | TGTGCCAGCAGCCAAGCTAAGGGGGATACTGAAGCTTTCTTT | TRBV3-1/TRBV3-2 | . | . | TRBJ1-1
CASSFRGSKEQFF | TGTGCCAGCAGCTTCCGCGGGAGTAAAGAGCAGTTCTTC | TRBV7-2 | TRBD2 | . | TRBJ2-1
CATSDPGTGGRETQYF | TGTGCCACCAGTGATCCCGGGACAGGGGGCAGAGAGACCCAGTACTTC | TRBV24-1 | TRBD1 | . | TRBJ2-5
CAWSTSPPGGQYF | TGTGCCTGGAGTACTAGCCCCCCTGGAGGGCAGTATTTT | TRBV30 | . | . | TRBJ2-3
CASSSLRTGPSTQSGNTIYF | TGTGCCAGCAGTTCCCTCCGGACAGGACCTAGTACACAATCTGGAAACACCATATATTTT | TRBV27 | TRBD1 | . | TRBJ1-3
CASSQDSYSPLHF | TGCGCCAGCAGCCAAGATAGTTATTCACCCCTCCACTTT | TRBV4-3 | . | few | TRBJ1-6
CASSLLRTGNGYTF | TGTGCCAGCAGCCTCTTACGGACAGGGAATGGCTACACCTTC | TRBV11-2 | TRBD1 | . | TRBJ1-2
CASSLPGAGANVLTF | TGCGCCAGCAGCCTCCCGGGGGCTGGGGCCAACGTCCTGACTTTC | TRBV4-1 | . | . | TRBJ2-6
CASSELPGYGGYTF | TGTGCCAGCAGTGAATTACCGGGGTACGGTGGCTACACCTTC | TRBV6-1 | . | . | TRBJ1-2
CASSEVRDSLFTEAFF | TGTGCCAGCAGTGAGGTTAGGGACAGTTTATTCACTGAAGCTTTCTTT | TRBV6-4 | TRBD1 | . | TRBJ1-1
CASSLRGLGDEKLFF | TGTGCCAGCAGTTTGCGGGGATTAGGGGATGAAAAACTGTTTTTT | TRBV6-5 | . | . | TRBJ1-4
CASSTGGSYRNTIYF | TGTGCCTCTTCGACAGGGGGCTCGTATAGGAACACCATATATTTT | TRBV30 | TRBD1 | . | TRBJ1-3
CASSLALGDQPQHF | TGTGCCAGCAGCTTAGCGCTGGGAGACCAGCCCCAGCATTTT | TRBV7-2 | . | . | TRBJ1-5
CASSLQGPLAGYTF | TGTGCCAGCAGCTTACAGGGACCACTAGCGGGCTACACCTTC | TRBV5-4 | . | . | TRBJ1-2
CATSAGGSGNTIYF | TGTGCCACCAGTGCAGGGGGCTCTGGAAACACCATATATTTT | TRBV24-1 | TRBD1 | . | TRBJ1-3
CASSLSVGGETQYF | TGTGCCAGCAGTTTATCGGTGGGGGGAGAGACCCAGTACTTC | TRBV27 | . | few | TRBJ2-5
CASSLVFGRGAVETQYF | TGTGCCAGCAGCTTAGTTTTTGGGCGGGGGGCCGTAGAGACCCAGTACTTC | TRBV11-2 | TRBD2 | . | TRBJ2-5
CASSLSRDQPQHF | TGTGCCAGCTCCCTATCGAGGGATCAGCCCCAGCATTTT | TRBV18 | . | . | TRBJ1-5
CASSFRAGVQETQYF | TGTGCCAGCAGCTTCCGAGCGGGGGTCCAAGAGACCCAGTACTTC | TRBV9 | TRBD2 | . | TRBJ2-5
CAISMVGSGGRPSPLHF | TGTGCCATCTCTATGGTGGGGAGCGGGGGGCGACCCTCACCCCTCCACTTT | TRBV10-3 | . | . | TRBJ1-6
CASSPHCGQRTSGNTEAFF | TGTGCCAGCAGCCCCCACTGCGGACAGCGCACCTCCGGGAACACTGAAGCTTTCTTT | TRBV21-1 | . | . | TRBJ1-1
CASSPRRTDTQYF | TGCGCCAGCAGCCCTCGTCGGACAGATACGCAGTATTTT | TRBV5-1 | . | . | TRBJ2-3
CSASIPTGPYTEAFF | TGCAGTGCTAGTATCCCGACAGGCCCCTACACTGAAGCTTTCTTT | TRBV20-1 | . | . | TRBJ1-1
CASSLSWAGISSYNSPLHF | TGTGCCAGCAGCCTCAGCTGGGCAGGGATCAGCTCCTATAATTCACCCCTCCACTTT | TRBV7-9 | . | . | TRBJ1-6
CASTFTTGTYNEQFF | TGTGCCAGTACTTTCACAACAGGAACCTACAATGAGCAGTTCTTC | TRBV19 | . | . | TRBJ2-1
CASSPLDQPQHF | TGTGCCAGCAGCCCCTTAGATCAGCCCCAGCATTTT | TRBV6-6 | . | . | TRBJ1-5
CASSQGLGAGIYTDTQYF | TGTGCCAGCAGCCAAGGCCTCGGGGCGGGGATATACACAGATACGCAGTATTTT | TRBV3-1/TRBV3-2 | . | few | TRBJ2-3
CSVDLLVGTRLSDTQYF | TGCAGCGTTGACCTCCTCGTGGGGACTAGGCTGTCAGATACGCAGTATTTT | TRBV29-1 | TRBD2 | . | TRBJ2-3
CASSLLGGEDGYTF | TGTGCCAGTAGTCTTTTAGGAGGAGAGGATGGCTACACCTTC | TRBV19 | . | . | TRBJ1-2
CATSRNARGAWDIQYF | TGTGCCACCAGCAGGAACGCCCGGGGGGCTTGGGACATTCAGTACTTC | TRBV15 | . | . | TRBJ2-4
CASSQPGDSYTGELFF | TGTGCCAGCAGCCAACCAGGGGACAGCTACACCGGGGAGCTGTTTTTT | TRBV7-3 | TRBD1 | once | TRBJ2-2